The 17 T cell receptor beta chains in this list originate from one sample, sequenced in a study of T cell responses to AZD1222 COVID-19 vaccine. The repertoire was sequenced with immunoSEQ multiplex PCR; TCRdb's copy has only in-frame clones and lacks some. The sample carries around 88,000 clones, around 92% recorded once. Sequencing used peripheral blood, obtained on day 0 of MenACWY control vaccination. All receptors come from an adult in good health.

This clone was counted only a few times. The chain is built from TRBV5-6 and TRBJ1-6, with D unclear. Germline CDR1 is SGHDT and CDR2 is YYEEEE. Trimming cost V 3 bases and J 2 bases, with 15 bases left between them. This CDR3 is built from 17 residues. CDR3 nucleotide sequence: TGTGCCAGCAGCTCAAGACTGGCAATTGCCTATAATTCACCCCTCCACTTT. Its protein product is CASSSRLAIAYNSPLHF.

The chain combines TRBV7-9 with TRBJ2-1, with 11 bases aligning to TRBD2. Germline trimming cut 5 bases from V and 0 bases from J; bases unmatched to any gene: 9. CDR3 size: 18 residues. Germline assignment: CDR1 SEHNR and CDR2 FQNEAQ (reference sequence). The CDR3 nucleotides are TGTGCCAGCAGCATCACGCTAGCGGGGGGCCGCTCCTACAATGAGCAGTTCTTC. Its protein product is CASSITLAGGRSYNEQFF.

This clone showed up just once. The rearrangement joins TRBV29-1 to TRBJ1-1; 7 positions match TRBD1. There are 15 residues in the CDR3. Unmatched junction bases numbered 9, after V lost 1 base and J lost 4 bases. CDR1 SQVTM and CDR2 ANQGSEA come from the germline V gene. CDR3 DNA sequence: TGCAGCGTTGAAGTCCGACAGGGACGCGGCACTGAAGCTTTCTTT. It specifies CSVEVRQGRGTEAFF.

The chain combines TRBV9 with TRBJ2-1, with 8 bases that match TRBD1. This CDR3 has 15 amino acids. V lost 4 bases and J lost 2; bases outside the gene matches: 5. CDR1 is SGDLS, CDR2 YYNGEE, per germline. CDR3 sequence: CASSPRDRTYNEQFF. The CDR3, as DNA: TGTGCCAGCAGCCCCCGGGACAGGACCTACAATGAGCAGTTCTTC.

The chain employs TRBV6-5 and TRBJ2-3; 10 bases are shared with TRBD2. The CDR3 runs to 15 residues. V lost 5 bases and J lost 4; bases outside the gene matches: 6. Germline CDR1 reads MNHEY; CDR2 reads SVGAGI. In DNA, the CDR3 is TGTGCCAGCAGTATGAGCGGGGGGGCAGCAGATACGCAGTATTTT. Translation: CASSMSGGAADTQYF.

The rearrangement links TRBV3-1 (or the pseudogene TRBV3-2) to TRBJ2-7; 8 nucleotides align to TRBD1. CDR3 length: 14 amino acids. V shed 3 bases and J 2 bases; nucleotides not matched to a gene: 3. The germline V gene encodes CDR1 LGHDT and CDR2 YNNKEL (reference sequence). The CDR3 sequence is CASSQQGATYEQYF. CDR3 DNA: TGTGCCAGCAGCCAGCAGGGGGCTACCTACGAGCAGTACTTC.

The chain carries TRBV14 and TRBJ2-1; 7 bases line up with TRBD1. The trim removed 4 bases at V and 0 bases at J, leaving 15 bases unmatched. The CDR3 is 19 residues long. From germline, CDR1 is SGHDN and CDR2 FVKESK. The CDR3 loop is CASSPWSGGFFSSYNEQFF. The CDR3 DNA reads as TGTGCCAGCAGCCCTTGGTCAGGGGGTTTTTTCAGCTCCTACAATGAGCAGTTCTTC.

The chain links TRBV6-2 or TRBV6-3 to TRBJ1-1; D gene ambiguous. CDR1 is MNHEY and CDR2 is SVGEGT in the germline V gene. V lost 5 bases, J lost 8 bases, and 15 bases lay in between. This CDR3 has 13 residues. CDR3 nucleotides: TGTGCCAGCAGTAAAACAGCTAACTCAGAAGCTTTCTTT. As protein: CASSKTANSEAFF.

This clone was counted a single time. This chain joins TRBV27 and TRBJ2-7; 8 bases align to TRBD2. This CDR3 has 14 residues. Germline CDR1 MNHEY, CDR2 SMNVEV (reference sequence). Unmatched junction bases numbered 7, after V lost 6 bases and J lost 3 bases. CDR3 region: CASREAGVHYEQYF. CDR3 sequence (DNA): TGTGCCAGCAGGGAAGCGGGGGTCCACTACGAGCAGTACTTC.

The chain couples TRBV5-4 to TRBJ2-5; 11 bases agree with TRBD2. The V and J ends lost 5 bases and 2 bases, in that order; junction bases with no gene match: 5. Germline CDR1 SGHNT, CDR2 YYREEE (reference sequence). The CDR3 is made up of 15 amino acids. The CDR3, as DNA: TGTGCCAGCAGTCTGATAGCGGGGGGGCAAGAGACCCAGTACTTC. Its translation is CASSLIAGGQETQYF.

V is TRBV7-6 and J is TRBJ2-7; a possible D gene is TRBD2 (7 bases). Germline V CDR1 and CDR2: SGHVS, FNYEAQ. Trimming took 0 bases from V and 4 from J, leaving 16 bases between them. This CDR3 has 16 amino acids. The CDR3 DNA is TGTGCCAGCAGCTTAGCGCCTGGAGGGGGGGCTTACGAGCAGTACTTC. Encoded protein: CASSLAPGGGAYEQYF. Full variable domain (remainder filled in from reference TRBV7-6 and TRBJ2-7): GAGVSQSPRYKVTKRGQDVALRCDPISGHVSLYWYRQALGQGPEFLTYFNYEAQQDKSGLPNDRFSAERPEGSISTLTIQRTEQRDSAMYRCASSLAPGGGAYEQYFGPGTRLTVT.

The CDR3 bases are TGTGCCAGCAGTGAGGGGACAGGGGACCTAGCGCCCCAGCATTTT. It encodes CASSEGTGDLAPQHF. The genes are TRBV2 and TRBJ1-5; 10 bases are a match to TRBD1. V was clipped by 3 bases and J by 9 bases; unmatched bases: 8. The CDR3 spans 15 residues. Germline loops: CDR1 SNHLY, CDR2 FYNNEI.

CDR3 DNA: TGTGCCAGCAGCTTAGCAGGGGGCGGAGCGGCCCTCCACTTT. It encodes CASSLAGGGAALHF. The rearrangement joins TRBV7-2 to TRBJ1-6; the match to TRBD1 covers 7 bases. The junction had 7 bases not matched to a gene; V was cut back by 0 bases and J by 14 bases. Germline lookup yields CDR1 SGHTA and CDR2 FQGNSA. The CDR3 runs 14 residues.

This clone was seen once. This sequence joins TRBV12-2 and TRBJ2-7; the D call in the table, TRBD1, was not verified against the DNA. TRBV12-2 is an annotated pseudogene. The CDR3 is 15 residues long. In DNA form, the CDR3 reads TGTGCAAGTCGCTTAGGGGACAGGGTCGCCTACGAGCAGTACTTC. It specifies CASRLGDRVAYEQYF.

V is TRBV5-4 and J is TRBJ2-3; no clear D gene. Germline V gives CDR1 SGHNT, CDR2 YYREEE (reference sequence). CDR3 length: 15 residues. Between the trimmed V and J ends, which lost 0 bases and 0 bases, there was a span of 8 bases. CDR3 bases: TGTGCCAGCAGCTTGGTAGAGCGAAGCACAGATACGCAGTATTTT. This gives the protein CASSLVERSTDTQYF.

Only one count was recorded for this clone. The chain has TRBV13 and TRBJ2-1; a possible D gene is TRBD2 (5 bases). Germline lookup yields CDR1 PRHDT and CDR2 FYEKMQ (reference sequence). CDR3 length: 15 amino acids. V lost 1 base to trimming and J lost 4 bases, with 11 bases between them. CDR3 region: CASSLAAGRYNEQFF. CDR3 sequence (DNA): TGTGCCAGCAGCTTAGCGGCGGGCCGGTACAATGAGCAGTTCTTC.

The chain carries TRBV2 and TRBJ1-6; TRBD1 might be the D (5 bases). Deletions cut 8 bases from V and 14 bases from J, with 16 bases between. Germline V lookup: CDR1 SNHLY, CDR2 FYNNEI. This CDR3 comprises 12 residues. DNA of the CDR3: TGTGCCAGCTGGGACGGTCTTATGGCCCTCCACTTT. Amino acids: CASWDGLMALHF.